This is a list of T cell receptor beta chains from one sample in a study of beta chain features in type 1 diabetes. Libraries were prepared by immunoSEQ multiplex PCR; TCRdb keeps only in-frame clonotypes and omits some of them. The top ten hold almost 0.065% of the sample, which has around 430,000 clones, 30% seen once. The sequenced sample consisted of naive CD4+ T cells from blood. These receptors all stem from a young man in good health. CDR3s include the opening cysteine and the closing phenylalanine or tryptophan. Fields, in order: V gene, clone size, D gene, J gene, CDR3 DNA, CDR3 protein. The D gene is left open where the match is weak. Clone size, where shown, is once, few, many, or a class for clones that have expanded.

v_call: TRBV29-1; clone_size: few; d_call: TRBD2; j_call: TRBJ2-1; cdr3_nt: TGCAGCGTTGAGCCTAGCGGCGGCAATGAGCAGTTCTTC; cdr3_aa: CSVEPSGGNEQFF
v_call: TRBV30; clone_size: -; d_call: -; j_call: TRBJ2-3; cdr3_nt: TGTGCCTCTGCTCCCCTGACAGATACGCAGTATTTT; cdr3_aa: CASAPLTDTQYF
v_call: TRBV7-2; clone_size: few; d_call: TRBD1; j_call: TRBJ2-5; cdr3_nt: TGTGCCAGCAGCTTAGCCAGAAGAGGGACAGCCCAAGAGACCCAGTACTTC; cdr3_aa: CASSLARRGTAQETQYF
v_call: TRBV6-6; clone_size: once; d_call: -; j_call: TRBJ1-1; cdr3_nt: TGTGCCAGCAGTTCCCAGGGTTCCCAGAACACTGAAGCTTTCTTT; cdr3_aa: CASSSQGSQNTEAFF
v_call: TRBV28; clone_size: -; d_call: -; j_call: TRBJ2-7; cdr3_nt: TGTGCCAGTCGAAAGCACTACGAGCAGTACTTC; cdr3_aa: CASRKHYEQYF
v_call: TRBV15; clone_size: few; d_call: -; j_call: TRBJ2-5; cdr3_nt: TGTGCCACCAGCAGAAGCACAGCGTCCAAAGAGACCCAGTACTTC; cdr3_aa: CATSRSTASKETQYF
v_call: TRBV14; clone_size: few; d_call: TRBD1; j_call: TRBJ2-3; cdr3_nt: TGTGCCAGCAGCCTCACAGGGGCCACAGATACGCAGTATTTT; cdr3_aa: CASSLTGATDTQYF
v_call: TRBV7-9; clone_size: few; d_call: TRBD2; j_call: TRBJ2-1; cdr3_nt: TGTGCCAGCACCTTAGGGCCTAGCGGGGGCTCCTACAATGAGCAGTTCTTC; cdr3_aa: CASTLGPSGGSYNEQFF
v_call: TRBV19; clone_size: -; d_call: -; j_call: TRBJ2-2; cdr3_nt: TGTGCCAGTAGTATAGCAGGACGTTACACCGGGGAGCTGTTTTTT; cdr3_aa: CASSIAGRYTGELFF
v_call: TRBV2; clone_size: -; d_call: -; j_call: TRBJ2-3; cdr3_nt: TGTGCCAGCTCTGGGGTTGCAGATACGCAGTATTTT; cdr3_aa: CASSGVADTQYF
v_call: TRBV25-1; clone_size: -; d_call: -; j_call: TRBJ1-2; cdr3_nt: TGTGCCAGCAGTAGTGGACTCTATGGCTACACCTTC; cdr3_aa: CASSSGLYGYTF
v_call: TRBV7-9; clone_size: -; d_call: TRBD2; j_call: TRBJ2-4; cdr3_nt: TGTGCCAGCAGCTTATCCGGGACTACAAGAAACATTCAGTACTTC; cdr3_aa: CASSLSGTTRNIQYF
v_call: TRBV18; clone_size: -; d_call: TRBD2; j_call: TRBJ2-3; cdr3_nt: TGTGCCAGCTCCCGGACTAGCGGGAGGTCAGATACGCAGTATTTT; cdr3_aa: CASSRTSGRSDTQYF
v_call: TRBV30; clone_size: -; d_call: -; j_call: TRBJ2-7; cdr3_nt: TGTGCCTGGAGTCCTGGGGGCTACGAGCAGTACTTC; cdr3_aa: CAWSPGGYEQYF
v_call: TRBV30; clone_size: few; d_call: -; j_call: TRBJ2-5; cdr3_nt: TGTGCCTGGAGCCCCAGTCGGGAGACCCAGTACTTC; cdr3_aa: CAWSPSRETQYF
v_call: TRBV5-4; clone_size: -; d_call: -; j_call: TRBJ2-5; cdr3_nt: TGTGCCAGCAGCATACAACCTACAGCGGGTCGGGAGACCCAGTACTTC; cdr3_aa: CASSIQPTAGRETQYF
v_call: TRBV5-1; clone_size: -; d_call: -; j_call: TRBJ2-1; cdr3_nt: TGCGCCAGCAGCTTGTCTGGGGGATTCTCCTACAATGAGCAGTTCTTC; cdr3_aa: CASSLSGGFSYNEQFF
v_call: TRBV10-3; clone_size: few; d_call: -; j_call: TRBJ2-6; cdr3_nt: TGTGCCATCAGTGAGTCGATGGGGGCTGGGGCCAACGTCCTGACTTTC; cdr3_aa: CAISESMGAGANVLTF
v_call: TRBV7-2; clone_size: few; d_call: -; j_call: TRBJ2-3; cdr3_nt: TGTGCCAGCAGCTTAGTTGCGGGACGCACAGATACGCAGTATTTT; cdr3_aa: CASSLVAGRTDTQYF
v_call: TRBV10-3; clone_size: -; d_call: TRBD1; j_call: TRBJ2-2; cdr3_nt: TGTGCCATCACCGAACAGGGGGTTGATGGCACCGGGGAGCTGTTTTTT; cdr3_aa: CAITEQGVDGTGELFF
v_call: TRBV7-9; clone_size: -; d_call: TRBD1; j_call: TRBJ2-5; cdr3_nt: TGTGCCAGCAGCGGCCGGGACAGGGGGCTGCAAGAGACCCAGTACTTC; cdr3_aa: CASSGRDRGLQETQYF
v_call: TRBV29-1; clone_size: -; d_call: TRBD2; j_call: TRBJ2-3; cdr3_nt: TGCAGCACCTTGGGGGGACTAGCGGGAGCAGATACGCAGTATTTT; cdr3_aa: CSTLGGLAGADTQYF
v_call: TRBV29-1; clone_size: -; d_call: TRBD1; j_call: TRBJ2-1; cdr3_nt: TGCAGCGTTGATCGCCCCCCTAGCGCAGGGGGCCGTATACTCAATGAGCAGTTCTTC; cdr3_aa: CSVDRPPSAGGRILNEQFF
v_call: TRBV7-6; clone_size: few; d_call: TRBD1; j_call: TRBJ2-5; cdr3_nt: TGTGCCAGCAGCTTCGGGACAGGGGAAGAGACCCAGTACTTC; cdr3_aa: CASSFGTGEETQYF
v_call: TRBV10-3; clone_size: -; d_call: -; j_call: TRBJ1-5; cdr3_nt: TGTGCCATCAGTGTTTACCCAGGCGGGAACCAGCCCCAGCATTTT; cdr3_aa: CAISVYPGGNQPQHF
v_call: TRBV10-3; clone_size: -; d_call: TRBD2; j_call: TRBJ2-1; cdr3_nt: TGTGCCATCAGAACTCTAGCGGGAGTGTCCTACAATGAGCAGTTCTTC; cdr3_aa: CAIRTLAGVSYNEQFF
v_call: TRBV30; clone_size: -; d_call: TRBD1; j_call: TRBJ2-2; cdr3_nt: TGTGCCTGGCGGACAGGTTGGGCCGGGGAGCTGTTTTTT; cdr3_aa: CAWRTGWAGELFF
v_call: TRBV29-1; clone_size: few; d_call: -; j_call: TRBJ2-3; cdr3_nt: TGCAGCCCCCGTAGCGGACGAGATACGCAGTATTTT; cdr3_aa: CSPRSGRDTQYF
v_call: TRBV9; clone_size: few; d_call: TRBD2; j_call: TRBJ2-5; cdr3_nt: TGTGCCAGCAGCAGAGCGGGACAAGAGACCCAGTACTTC; cdr3_aa: CASSRAGQETQYF
v_call: TRBV7-6; clone_size: -; d_call: TRBD1; j_call: TRBJ2-7; cdr3_nt: TGTGCCAGCAGCTTCGGGACAGGGCCCTCCTACGAGCAGTACTTC; cdr3_aa: CASSFGTGPSYEQYF
v_call: TRBV4-2; clone_size: -; d_call: -; j_call: TRBJ2-7; cdr3_nt: TGTGCCAGCAGCCAGTTGGGAGTCTACGAGCAGTACTTC; cdr3_aa: CASSQLGVYEQYF
v_call: TRBV28; clone_size: -; d_call: TRBD2; j_call: TRBJ2-1; cdr3_nt: TGTGCCAGCAGTTCCCAAGCGGGAGGCTTGCATGAGCAGTTCTTC; cdr3_aa: CASSSQAGGLHEQFF
v_call: TRBV7-6; clone_size: -; d_call: -; j_call: TRBJ1-5; cdr3_nt: TGTGCCAGCAGCTTAGCCCGGGTCAATCAGCCCCAGCATTTT; cdr3_aa: CASSLARVNQPQHF
v_call: TRBV29-1; clone_size: few; d_call: TRBD2; j_call: TRBJ2-3; cdr3_nt: TGCAGCGTTGGGGAGGGCGGGACAGATACGCAGTATTTT; cdr3_aa: CSVGEGGTDTQYF